This T cell receptor (beta chain) derives from a study of cytomegalovirus exposure and HLA in healthy donors. Findings of the study overall: Among the sequence variants, a highly shared cluster was likely an artifact of sequencing. Reportedly, diagnosis of cytomegalovirus status by the classifier showed high specificity and sensitivity.

V was clipped by 3 bases and J by 3 bases, with 14 bases between them. The CDR3 is 15 residues long. The germline V gene has CDR1 MDHEN and CDR2 SYDVKM. Comment on this clone: What it binds is unknown.

PCR involved 60 Vbeta and 13 Jbeta primers. Original methodology: In a later analysis, roughly 11 million of some 80 million unique beta chains occurred in at least two donors. Measured with immunoSEQ multiplex PCR; TCRdb has only the in-frame clones, and not every one. V and J calls and clone size come straight from that table; D and trimming were deduced from the DNA. The data contain approximately 190,000 clones, around 75% of them singletons. The chain uses TRBV28 and TRBJ1-1; D is possibly TRBD1 (5 bases). Sample: PBMCs. This receptor was taken from a man aged 40-50 years in good health and CMV-seropositive. The chain's CDR3 is CASSFPAGVHTEAFF. CDR3 sequence (DNA): TGTGCCAGCAGTTTCCCCGCGGGGGTCCACACTGAAGCTTTCTTT. Using reference TRBV28 and TRBJ1-1 for the parts outside the CDR3, the full variable domain is DVKVTQSSRYLVKRTGEKVFLECVQDMDHENMFWYRQDPGLGLRLIYFSYDVKMKEKGDIPEGYSVSREKKERFSLILESASTNQTSMYLCASSFPAGVHTEAFFGQGTRLTVV.